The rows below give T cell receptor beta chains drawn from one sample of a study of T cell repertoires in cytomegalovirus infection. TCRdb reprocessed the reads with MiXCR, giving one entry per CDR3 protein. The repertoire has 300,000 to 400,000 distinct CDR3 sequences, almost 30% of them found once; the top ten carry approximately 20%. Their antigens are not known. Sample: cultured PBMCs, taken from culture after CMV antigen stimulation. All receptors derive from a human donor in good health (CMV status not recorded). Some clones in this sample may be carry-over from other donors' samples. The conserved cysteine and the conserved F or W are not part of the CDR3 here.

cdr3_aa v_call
ASSLDLGLAGVHEQY TRBV7-6
ASSPRGNTIY TRBV7-6
ASSVGQGGGYT TRBV25-1
ASSLNRRNYGYT TRBV7-4
ASRRTVGNEKLF TRBV6-1
ASSYTGDGGYT TRBV6-5
ASSLGVAMNTEAF TRBV27
AISAGTPPGTYEQY TRBV10-3
ASSTHEAYNEQF TRBV12-3/TRBV12-4
ASTQGHENIQY TRBV6-6
ASSENGGGNQPQH TRBV10-2
ASSGRSGTDTQY TRBV7-3
SARRDRGGDGYT TRBV20-1
ASSPLGGNTAYEQY TRBV7-8
ASSLGLAGLQETQY TRBV11-2
ASTMGDMGNQPQH TRBV19
ASSSPTRVGVSGANVLT TRBV6-2/TRBV6-3
ASSGDWSGANVLT TRBV7-2
ASLGRVPYNEQF TRBV7-9
ASSGRAGGTDTQY TRBV6-1
ASTLSVRAGYT TRBV5-6
ASSQVSARSGGYT TRBV4-2
ASSLGRQNSYEQY TRBV5-4
ASSHNTRDPVYEQY TRBV19
ASSLTQGGQPQH TRBV6-1
SARLQVEAF TRBV20-1
ASSKTLTPGELF TRBV12-3/TRBV12-4
ASRSSEIYNEQF TRBV6-2/TRBV6-3
ASTILNEGYT TRBV27
ASSLAQEAQY TRBV12-3/TRBV12-4
AIRHAKTSGSESETQY TRBV10-3
ASTPGTGDFDGYT TRBV2
ASSLGAEQPQH TRBV5-1
ASSLAPSGVGIAKNIQY TRBV7-2
ASSPGTVMTEKLF TRBV5-4
ASSLTGDYGYT TRBV12-3/TRBV12-4
ASSHQDSGAKNIQY TRBV7-9
ASSGTSGGPTTDTQY TRBV5-1
ASSRRPGRNEQF TRBV7-6
ASSSGLWIDEQF TRBV5-1
ASSMGVNYGYT TRBV27
ASSLTPTNSPLH TRBV27
ASKRSPNTGELF TRBV19
SVEKGGGARAF TRBV29-1
AISVGGSGGVYGYT TRBV10-3
ARSQGATFRISESSYEQY TRBV7-9
ASSSTSSDTQY TRBV2
ASSPTYRGSSGNTIY TRBV7-6